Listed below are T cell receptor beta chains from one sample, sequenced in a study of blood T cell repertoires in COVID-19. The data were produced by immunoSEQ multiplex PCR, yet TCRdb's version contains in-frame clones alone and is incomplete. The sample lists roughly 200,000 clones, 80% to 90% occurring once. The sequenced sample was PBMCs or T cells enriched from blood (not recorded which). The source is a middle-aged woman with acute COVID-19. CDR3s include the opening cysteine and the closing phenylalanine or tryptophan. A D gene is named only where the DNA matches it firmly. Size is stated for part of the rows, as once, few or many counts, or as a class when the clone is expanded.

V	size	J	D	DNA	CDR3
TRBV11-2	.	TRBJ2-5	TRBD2	TGTGCCAGCAGCATTTCGGGACTAGATAAAGAGACCCAGTACTTC	CASSISGLDKETQYF
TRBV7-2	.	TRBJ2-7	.	TGTGCCAGCAGCATTAGAGAAAGAGGTGATTCGTACTTC	CASSIRERGDSYF
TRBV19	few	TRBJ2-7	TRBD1	TGTGCCAGTAGTGCGGACAGGGGTCTTCGCTACGAGCAGTACTTC	CASSADRGLRYEQYF
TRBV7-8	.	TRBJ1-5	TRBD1	TGTGCCAGCAGCTTTTCAGGGGGCCAGCCCCAGCATTTT	CASSFSGGQPQHF
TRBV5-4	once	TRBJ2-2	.	TGTGCCAGCAGCTTGGCCGGGACTGGGGCCGGGGAGCTGTTTTTT	CASSLAGTGAGELFF
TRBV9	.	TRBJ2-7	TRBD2	TGTGCCAGCAGCGTGACTAGCGGAACCTACGAGCAGTACTTC	CASSVTSGTYEQYF
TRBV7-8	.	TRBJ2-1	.	TGTGCCAGCAGCCCTTACAATGAGCAGTTCTTC	CASSPYNEQFF
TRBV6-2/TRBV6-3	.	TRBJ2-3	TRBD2	TGTGCCAGCAGCAAGACTAGCGGCGGGGATACGCAGTATTTT	CASSKTSGGDTQYF
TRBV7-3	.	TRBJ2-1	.	TGTGCCAGCAGCCCTTTGGCGGGAAGGGGAGGCAATGAGCAGTTCTTC	CASSPLAGRGGNEQFF
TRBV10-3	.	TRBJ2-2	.	TGTGCCATCAAAAGAAGCGGAGACACCGGGGAGCTGTTTTTT	CAIKRSGDTGELFF
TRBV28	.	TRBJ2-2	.	TGTGCCAGCAGTTTCGCAGCGAACACCGGGGAGCTGTTTTTT	CASSFAANTGELFF
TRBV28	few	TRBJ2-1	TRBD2	TGTGCCAGCAGTTTTAAGTCTTGGGCGGGAGAGAATGAGCAGTTCTTC	CASSFKSWAGENEQFF
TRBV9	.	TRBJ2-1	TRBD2	TGTGCCAGCAGCGTAGGGACTAGCGGTTATTACAATGAGCAGTTCTTC	CASSVGTSGYYNEQFF
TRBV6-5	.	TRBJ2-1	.	TGTGCCAGCAGTGACTCAGGGACTCGAAACAATGAGCAGTTCTTC	CASSDSGTRNNEQFF
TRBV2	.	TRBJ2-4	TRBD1	TGTGCCAGCAGGGAACAGGGGGGCAAAAACATTCAGTACTTC	CASREQGGKNIQYF
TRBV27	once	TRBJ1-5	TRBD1	TGTGCCAGCCGCGGGACAGACAATCAGCCCCAGCATTTT	CASRGTDNQPQHF
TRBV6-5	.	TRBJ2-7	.	TGTGCCAGCAGTCTGGGCGTTAGACCCACCTACGAGCAGTACTTC	CASSLGVRPTYEQYF
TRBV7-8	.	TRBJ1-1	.	TGTGCCAGCAGTTATCCCGGGAGTATGAACACTGAAGCTTTCTTT	CASSYPGSMNTEAFF
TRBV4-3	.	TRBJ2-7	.	TGCGCCAGCAGCCAAGAAATAAGAGGCGAGCAGTACTTC	CASSQEIRGEQYF
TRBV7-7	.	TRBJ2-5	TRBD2	TGTGCCAGCAGCGTAAGGACTAGCGGGATCATTCCAGAGACCCAGTACTTC	CASSVRTSGIIPETQYF
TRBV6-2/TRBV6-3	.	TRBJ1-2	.	TGTGCCAGCACCCCTGACTCCATCACTAACTATGGCTACACCTTC	CASTPDSITNYGYTF
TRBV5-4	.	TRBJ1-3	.	TGTGCCAGCAGCTTGGGGGGCGGCAACTCTGGAAACACCATATATTTT	CASSLGGGNSGNTIYF
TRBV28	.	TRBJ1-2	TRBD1	TGTGCCAGCAGAGCGACAGGGTTTGAGGGCTACACCTTC	CASRATGFEGYTF
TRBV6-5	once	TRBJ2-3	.	TGTGCCAGCAGTTACGACGGGGATACGCAGTATTTT	CASSYDGDTQYF
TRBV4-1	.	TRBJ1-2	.	TGCGCCAGCAGCTCTTTACTGGGCCGGGGTATTGATGGCTACACCTTC	CASSSLLGRGIDGYTF
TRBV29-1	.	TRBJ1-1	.	TGCAGCGTTGAAGAACGCGGCCCGTTGTATGCTTTCTTT	CSVEERGPLYAFF
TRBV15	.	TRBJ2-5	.	TGTGCCACCAGCAGCAGAAAGGAGGGGGCAGGGGAGACCCAGTACTTC	CATSSRKEGAGETQYF
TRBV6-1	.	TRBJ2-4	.	TGTGCCAGCAGTGAGTACGGGGTTCTAGCCAAAAACATTCAGTACTTC	CASSEYGVLAKNIQYF
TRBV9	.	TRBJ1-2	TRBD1	TGTGCCAGCAGCCCCGGGGACTCTGGGACAGGTTATTATGGCTACACCTTC	CASSPGDSGTGYYGYTF
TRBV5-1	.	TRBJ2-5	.	TGCGCCAGCAGCTCCCTCTACCAAGAGACCCAGTACTTC	CASSSLYQETQYF
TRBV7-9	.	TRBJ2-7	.	TGTGCCAGCAGCTTCGTTGGAGGGCCGGAGCAGTACTTC	CASSFVGGPEQYF
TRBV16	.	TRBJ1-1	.	TGTGCCAGCAGCCCAGAGAGGGACACTGAAGCTTTCTTT	CASSPERDTEAFF
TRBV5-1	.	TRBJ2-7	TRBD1	TGCGCCAGCAGCTTGGAGGGGACAGTTTCCTACGAGCAGTACTTC	CASSLEGTVSYEQYF
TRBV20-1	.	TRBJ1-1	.	TGCAGTGCTAGTCCGGGGGGAGACACTGAAGCTTTCTTT	CSASPGGDTEAFF
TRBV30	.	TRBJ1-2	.	TGTGCCTGGAGTGTAATACATCTTAGTGGAGACCATGGCTACACCTTC	CAWSVIHLSGDHGYTF
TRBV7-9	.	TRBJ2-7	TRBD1	TGTGCCAGCAGCCCCAGGGACAGGGGCGGTGAGCAGTACTTC	CASSPRDRGGEQYF
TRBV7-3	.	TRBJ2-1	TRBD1	TGTGCCAGCAGCTTTAGACAGGGGGCGAGGAATGAGCAGTTCTTC	CASSFRQGARNEQFF